This T cell receptor (beta chain) was identified in a study of cytomegalovirus exposure and HLA in healthy donors. Findings and limits, study-wide: In a later analysis, compared with equally common non-associated chains, HLA-associated beta chains were more expanded.

In the PCR, 60 Vbeta and 13 Jbeta primers were used. Clones were sequenced by immunoSEQ multiplex PCR, and TCRdb holds only the in-frame ones, with some missing. The sample yields 150,000 to 200,000 clones, around 83% seen once. Of note for this clone: The antigen remains unidentified.

CDR1 and CDR2 (germline): SGHTA, FQGNSA. Trimming pared 3 bases from V and 5 bases from J, leaving 7 bases between. The CDR3 spans 12 residues. This receptor was identified in a middle-aged woman in good health and CMV-seronegative. V and J are TRBV7-2 and TRBJ1-2, with D tentatively TRBD1 (5 bases). The source material was PBMCs. CDR3 region: CASSLPGYGYTF. CDR3 sequence (DNA): TGTGCCAGCAGCTTGCCAGGGTATGGCTACACCTTC.